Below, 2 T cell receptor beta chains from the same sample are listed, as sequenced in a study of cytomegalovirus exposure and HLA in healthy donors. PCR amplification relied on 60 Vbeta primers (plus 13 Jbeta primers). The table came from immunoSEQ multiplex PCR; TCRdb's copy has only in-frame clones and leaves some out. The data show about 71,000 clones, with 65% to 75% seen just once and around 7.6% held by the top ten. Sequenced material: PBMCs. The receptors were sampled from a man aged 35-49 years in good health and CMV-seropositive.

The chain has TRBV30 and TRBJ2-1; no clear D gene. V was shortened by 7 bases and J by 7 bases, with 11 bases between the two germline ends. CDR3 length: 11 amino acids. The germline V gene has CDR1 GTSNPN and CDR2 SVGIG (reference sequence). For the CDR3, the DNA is TGTGCCTCCTTTTCGGGTAATGAGCAGTTCTTC. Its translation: CASFSGNEQFF.

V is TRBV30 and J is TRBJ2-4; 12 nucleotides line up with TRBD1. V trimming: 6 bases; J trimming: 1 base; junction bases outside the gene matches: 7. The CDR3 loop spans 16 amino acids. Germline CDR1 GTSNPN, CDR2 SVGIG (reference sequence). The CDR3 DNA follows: TGTGCCTGTACACCTGGGACAGGGGGCGCCAAAAACATTCAGTACTTC. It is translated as CACTPGTGGAKNIQYF.